This paragraph covers one T cell receptor beta chain sequence. Its antigen is undetermined. This sample is part of a study of vaccination effects on CD4 cells after COVID-19. Measured with immunoSEQ multiplex PCR; TCRdb has only the in-frame clones, and not every one. The table lists some 40,000 clones, under 85% of them singletons, with around 3% in the top ten. Germline-derived CDR1 and CDR2 are ENHRY and SYGVKD. The CDR3 covers 12 residues. V dropped 6 bases and J dropped 3 bases, with 9 bases sitting between them. Scientists isolated CD4+ T cells after a roughly 9-day culture period ended. The origin of this receptor is a human donor who received a COVID-19 vaccine. Sample: CD4+ T cells from PBMCs cultured without peptide, taken before COVID-19 vaccination. The chain is built from TRBV10-3 and TRBJ2-7; D is possibly TRBD1 or TRBD2 (6 bases each). The CDR3, as DNA: TGTGCCATCAGGGGGGGACACTACGAGCAGTACTTC. It yields the protein CAIRGGHYEQYF.